This T cell receptor beta chain was documented in a study of blood T cell repertoires in COVID-19. About the research overall: Material from acute and convalescent COVID-19 was sourced from the United States, Italy and Spain. Sources were T cells, B-cell-depleted T cells, or PBMCs; the material itself was cDNA or gDNA.

Original methodology: Using reference gene primer amplification, nucleated cell counts were estimated. Only in-frame clones appear in the TCRdb table, and some are missing; sequencing was by immunoSEQ multiplex PCR. The V and J calls and clone size come from that table; D and trimming were worked out from the DNA. The table includes approximately 110,000 clones, 85% detected once. Germline loops: CDR1 SGHNT, CDR2 YENEEA. There are 14 residues in the CDR3. This receptor was obtained from a man aged 35-49 years with acute or convalescent COVID-19. The specimen sequenced was peripheral blood. The V call is TRBV11-3, the J call TRBJ1-5; D not resolved. The J call may be wrong; the DNA end is better matched by TRBJ2-3. CDR3: CASSSGNGNQPQYF. For the CDR3, the DNA is TGTGCCAGCAGCTCAGGTAACGGCAATCAGCCCCAGTATTTT.